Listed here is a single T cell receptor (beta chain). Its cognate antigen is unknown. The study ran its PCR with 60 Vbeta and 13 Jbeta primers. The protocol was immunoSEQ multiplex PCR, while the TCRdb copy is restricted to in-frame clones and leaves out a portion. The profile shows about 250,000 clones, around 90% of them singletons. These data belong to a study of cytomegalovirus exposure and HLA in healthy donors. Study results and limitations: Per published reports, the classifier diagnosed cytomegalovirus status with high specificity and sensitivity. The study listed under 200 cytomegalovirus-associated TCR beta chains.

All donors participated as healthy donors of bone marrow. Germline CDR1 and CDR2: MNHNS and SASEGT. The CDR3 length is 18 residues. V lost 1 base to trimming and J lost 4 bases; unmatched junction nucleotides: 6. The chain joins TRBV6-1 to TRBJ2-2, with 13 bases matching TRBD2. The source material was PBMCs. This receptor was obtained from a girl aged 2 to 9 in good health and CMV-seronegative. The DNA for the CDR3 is TGTGCCAGCAGTGAAGTACTAGCGGGGGGGCGAGTCACCGGGGAGCTGTTTTTT. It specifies CASSEVLAGGRVTGELFF.